The text below deals with one T cell receptor (beta chain). Its antigen is currently unknown. This entry is derived from a study of shared clonotypes between healthy human individuals. At the level of the study: CD4 naive cells filled three plates per donor, CD4 memory three, CD8 naive two and CD8 memory one. Regarding the study as a whole: A handful of donors had 4% to 6.5% of their naive CD4 clonotypes in common.

The study enrolled healthy HIV-negative adults without recent acute infections or vaccinations as donors. The authors distributed each subset's genomic DNA evenly over several immunoSEQ plates. The protocol was immunoSEQ multiplex PCR, while the TCRdb copy is restricted to in-frame clones and leaves out a portion. The sample lists about 2.3 million clones; over 85% were seen once. This sequence originates from a young man in good health. Some clones in this sample may be carry-over from other donors' samples. The sequencing input was naive CD4+ T cells from PBMCs. Documented subset: CD45RA+ positively selected.

CDR3 in amino acids: CASSSGDREGRYTF. CDR3 DNA sequence: TGTGCCAGCAGTTCCGGGGACAGGGAGGGACGCTACACCTTC. The V gene is TRBV27, the J gene TRBJ1-2; 9 bases line up with TRBD1. Unmatched junction bases numbered 9, after V lost 4 bases and J lost 9 bases. The germline CDR1 and CDR2 sequences are MNHEY and SMNVEV (reference sequence). The CDR3 consists of 14 residues.